These 21 T cell receptor beta chains were all obtained from the same sample, sequenced in a study of blood T cell repertoires in COVID-19. Produced via immunoSEQ multiplex PCR; TCRdb's table is partial and in-frame only. The sample has 140,000 or so clones, around 90% seen once. Sequencing input: peripheral blood. These receptor sequences come from a woman of 80 years or more with acute or convalescent COVID-19.

The chain employs TRBV10-1 and TRBJ1-1, with D maybe TRBD1 (5 bases). V lost 10 bases and J 4 bases, leaving 16 bases between the germline ends. Germline lookup yields CDR1 WNHNN and CDR2 SYGVQD (reference sequence). The CDR3 contains 13 residues. The CDR3 DNA reads as TGCGCCACCACGGGGGGTCGGGGCACTGAAGCTTTCTTT. This sequence encodes CATTGGRGTEAFF.

The V and J genes are TRBV3-1 (or the pseudogene TRBV3-2) and TRBJ2-7; 8 bases fit TRBD1. CDR1 is LGHDT, CDR2 YNNKEL, per germline (reference sequence). Losses at the gene ends were 4 bases for V and 4 bases for J; bases not matched to a gene: 3. This CDR3 has 13 residues. CDR3 sequence: CASSRQGWYEQYF. The CDR3 coding sequence is TGTGCCAGCAGCCGACAGGGGTGGTACGAGCAGTACTTC.

Written as DNA, the CDR3 is TGTGCCAGTAGTGACAGGGGGCGGATTGAAAAACTGTTTTTT. Protein sequence: CASSDRGRIEKLFF. This chain connects TRBV19 to TRBJ1-4; 10 bases are a match to TRBD1. The CDR3 is made up of 14 amino acids. Germline V lookup: CDR1 LNHDA, CDR2 SQIVND (reference sequence). V lost 5 bases, J lost 7 bases, and 4 bases stayed unmatched.

This chain links TRBV28 with TRBJ1-2; 10 bases align to TRBD1. This CDR3 has 13 residues. The V gene's germline CDR1 is MDHEN and CDR2 SYDVKM. The J segment lost 5 bases and the V segment lost 6 bases, leaving 3 bases of the junction unmatched. This CDR3 is CASRRTGGYGYTF. Written as DNA, the CDR3 is TGTGCCAGCAGACGGACAGGGGGATATGGCTACACCTTC.

The rearrangement links TRBV7-2 to TRBJ2-4; 10 bases line up with TRBD2. CDR1 and CDR2 from the germline V gene are SGHTA and FQGNSA. The CDR3 covers 14 residues. V trimming: 0 bases; J trimming: 12 bases; junction bases outside the gene matches: 5. The DNA for the CDR3 is TGTGCCAGCAGCTTAGCCTTAGCGGGGGGCGATCAGTACTTC. It codes for CASSLALAGGDQYF.

With respect to this clone: This sample also contains other DNA sequences that code for the same CDR3. This chain uses TRBV5-1 with TRBJ2-7; D not resolved. The CDR3 loop spans 13 amino acids. CDR1 is SGHRS and CDR2 is YFSETQ in the germline V gene. Trimming removed 0 bases at V and 2 bases at J, with 6 bases between. DNA of the CDR3: TGCGCCAGCAGCTTGGGTCCAGCCTACGAGCAGTACTTC. Its protein product is CASSLGPAYEQYF.

The chain couples TRBV5-1 to TRBJ1-5; 7 nucleotides line up with TRBD1. CDR3 length: 14 amino acids. The V and J ends lost 4 bases and 1 base, in that order; junction bases with no gene match: 2. Per the germline V gene, CDR1 is SGHRS and CDR2 is YFSETQ. Here the CDR3 DNA reads TGCGCCAGCAGCCAGACAGGGAGCAATCAGCCCCAGCATTTT. Its protein product is CASSQTGSNQPQHF.

The V gene is TRBV7-2, the J gene TRBJ1-1, with D possibly matching TRBD1 (6 bases). The germline CDR1 and CDR2 sequences are SGHTA and FQGNSA. The V end lost 4 bases, the J end lost 1 base, and 7 bases lay between the germline ends. The CDR3 spans 13 residues. This chain's CDR3 is CASSSGQNTEAFF. For the CDR3, the DNA is TGTGCCAGCAGCTCGGGACAGAACACTGAAGCTTTCTTT.

The chain has TRBV18 and TRBJ1-1; tentative D call: TRBD1 (5 bases). The V gene's germline CDR1 is KGHSH and CDR2 LQKENI. Trimming cost V 3 bases and J 1 base, with 18 bases left between them. CDR3 length: 17 residues. DNA of the CDR3: TGTGCCAGCTCACCTCAAGGGGATCTCCGAGGGAACACTGAAGCTTTCTTT. It is translated as CASSPQGDLRGNTEAFF.

This clone was observed a handful of times. The gene calls are TRBV5-4 and TRBJ1-1; D is perhaps TRBD1 (6 bases). CDR1 is SGHNT and CDR2 is YYREEE in the germline V gene (reference sequence). The CDR3 has 13 amino acids. V was trimmed by 5 bases and J by 7 bases, leaving 15 bases between them. The chain's CDR3 is CASRGETGREAFF. As DNA, the CDR3 is TGTGCCAGCAGGGGCGAGACAGGACGTGAAGCTTTCTTT.

The chain uses TRBV7-2 and TRBJ2-3; possible D gene TRBD2, 7 bases. There are 15 residues in the CDR3. Trimming removed 3 bases from V and 4 bases from J, with 14 bases in between. CDR1 is SGHTA, CDR2 FQGNSA, per germline. CDR3 DNA: TGTGCCAGCAGCTTCAGGAGGGGGGGCCCAGATACGCAGTATTTT. This gives the protein CASSFRRGGPDTQYF.

V is TRBV29-1 and J is TRBJ1-6, with a possible D match to TRBD1 (5 bases). There are 13 residues in the CDR3. Deletions cut 7 bases from V and 7 bases from J, with 14 bases between. Germline loops: CDR1 SQVTM, CDR2 ANQGSEA. For the CDR3, the DNA is TGCAGCGCCTCACGGGGGGAAAATTCACCCCTCCACTTT. It yields the protein CSASRGENSPLHF. Supplemented by reference TRBV29-1 and TRBJ1-6, the full variable domain reads SAVISQKPSRDICQRGTSLTIQCQVDSQVTMMFWYRQQPGQSLTLIATANQGSEATYESGFVIDKFPISRPNLTFSTLTVSNMSPEDSSIYLCSASRGENSPLHFGNGTRLTVT.

The rearrangement uses TRBV5-1 and TRBJ1-4, with 7 bases fitting TRBD1. The germline V gene has CDR1 SGHRS and CDR2 YFSETQ. Trimming at V came to 4 bases and at J to 7 bases, leaving 10 bases not matched to a gene. This CDR3 has 15 residues. Written as DNA, the CDR3 is TGCGCCAGCAGCCGGGAATTTAACAGGGGTGAAAAACTGTTTTTT. The encoded protein is CASSREFNRGEKLFF.

The J gene is TRBJ1-1, the V gene TRBV5-6; D is undetermined. The CDR3 length is 17 residues. Germline values: CDR1 SGHDT, CDR2 YYEEEE. Trimming pared 5 bases from V and 4 bases from J, leaving 24 bases between. The CDR3 loop is CASSPGLTEPGSTEAFF. Here the CDR3 DNA reads TGTGCCAGCAGTCCCGGGCTGACGGAACCGGGGAGCACTGAAGCTTTCTTT.

This chain links TRBV7-8 with TRBJ1-5, with a weak D call TRBD1 (5 bases). Germline CDR1 is SGHVS and CDR2 is FQNEAQ. V lost 0 bases and J 0 bases, leaving 9 bases between the germline ends. The CDR3 runs to 16 residues. The CDR3 is CASSLAWGGSNQPQHF. The CDR3 bases are TGTGCCAGCAGCTTAGCATGGGGGGGTAGCAATCAGCCCCAGCATTTT.

V and J are TRBV6-5 and TRBJ1-4; D remains unclear. The CDR3 spans 15 residues. Germline CDR1 and CDR2: MNHEY and SVGAGI. The V and J ends lost 7 bases and 0 bases respectively, with 12 bases between them. The CDR3 nucleotides are TGTGCCAGCACCAGAACCTTTGCAACTAATGAAAAACTGTTTTTT. Translated: CASTRTFATNEKLFF.

The chain combines TRBV5-5 with TRBJ1-6; D call uncertain. Per germline, CDR1 SGHKS and CDR2 YYEKEE (reference sequence). Trimming removed 1 base from V and 6 bases from J, with 11 bases in between. The CDR3 has 15 residues. The CDR3 sequence: CASSLLEDRNSPLHF. The CDR3, as DNA: TGTGCCAGCAGCTTGCTTGAGGATCGTAATTCACCCCTCCACTTT.

This rearrangement joins TRBV5-1 to TRBJ1-4; D perhaps matches TRBD1 (5 bases). V lost 4 bases and J lost 3, with 10 bases in between. Germline V CDR1 and CDR2: SGHRS, YFSETQ. This CDR3 is 14 amino acids long. The CDR3 bases are TGCGCCAGCAGCAATGACAGTCCTAATGAAAAACTGTTTTTT. Encoded protein: CASSNDSPNEKLFF.

V usage is TRBV7-2 and J usage is TRBJ1-1, with 7 bases aligning to TRBD1. The CDR3 has 15 amino acids. Per germline, CDR1 SGHTA and CDR2 FQGNSA. The V gene end was trimmed by 3 bases and the J gene end by 2 bases; junction bases not matched to a gene: 6. CDR3 sequence: CASSLRGQGNTEAFF. The CDR3 DNA reads TGTGCCAGCAGCTTGAGGGGGCAGGGAAACACTGAAGCTTTCTTT.

The chain joins TRBV7-2 to TRBJ1-4; D call uncertain. Looked up from germline, CDR1 is SGHTA and CDR2 is FQGNSA. This CDR3 contains 15 residues. Trimming took off 5 bases at V and 4 bases at J, with 14 bases between the two ends. CDR3 bases: TGTGCCAGCAGCCCCCGCCCAGGTTATAATGAAAAACTGTTTTTT. Protein sequence: CASSPRPGYNEKLFF.

This chain uses TRBV6-1 with TRBJ1-1; no reliable D call. The CDR3 has 14 residues. Germline CDR1 and CDR2: MNHNS and SASEGT. The germline V and J ends were trimmed by 2 bases and 1 base, with 8 bases remaining between them. The CDR3 DNA is TGTGCCAGCAGTGAATCAGTTTGGAACACTGAAGCTTTCTTT. Protein product: CASSESVWNTEAFF.